The 30 T cell receptor beta chains below all came from one sample that was sequenced in a study of blood T cell repertoires in COVID-19. Profiled with immunoSEQ multiplex PCR; TCRdb holds only in-frame clones, not every one. The profile covers about 270,000 clones, with over 75% appearing a single time and roughly 11% taken by the ten largest. The sequenced material came from peripheral blood. Receptor source: a woman aged 70-85 years with acute or convalescent COVID-19.

With regard to this clone: Different DNA sequences within this sample yield the same CDR3. This chain uses TRBV6-5 with TRBJ1-5; D unclear. This CDR3 has 13 amino acids. Per germline, CDR1 MNHEY and CDR2 SVGAGI. V lost 4 bases and J 0 bases, leaving 4 bases between the germline ends. CDR3 sequence (DNA): TGTGCCAGCAGTTTAGATAGCAATCAGCCCCAGCATTTT. It encodes CASSLDSNQPQHF.

This clone was seen just once. This chain links TRBV5-1 with TRBJ1-2; 9 bases are shared with TRBD1. The J segment lost 1 base and the V segment lost 0 bases, leaving 4 bases of the junction unmatched. The CDR3 spans 16 residues. Per the germline V gene, CDR1 is SGHRS and CDR2 is YFSETQ. CDR3 amino acids: CASSLGGGQGNYGYTF. The CDR3 coding sequence is TGCGCCAGCAGCTTGGGCGGGGGACAGGGTAACTATGGCTACACCTTC.

The V gene is TRBV3-1 (or the pseudogene TRBV3-2), the J gene TRBJ2-1; 8 bases are a match to TRBD2. V lost 3 bases to trimming and J lost 9 bases; unmatched junction nucleotides: 7. CDR3 length: 14 amino acids. Germline values: CDR1 LGHDT, CDR2 YNNKEL (reference sequence). CDR3 sequence (DNA): TGTGCCAGCAGCCAGGGACTAGGGGGAAGTGAGCAGTTCTTC. Translation: CASSQGLGGSEQFF.

Here the CDR3 DNA reads TGCGCCAGCAGCGTGGGAGGCCGTGTTACTGAAGCTTTCTTT. Protein: CASSVGGRVTEAFF. The rearrangement joins TRBV5-1 to TRBJ1-1; D remains ambiguous. The CDR3 sequence is 14 residues long. V lost 4 bases and J 5 bases, leaving 15 bases between the germline ends. Germline loops: CDR1 SGHRS, CDR2 YFSETQ.

The chain recombines TRBV5-1 with TRBJ1-1, with D tentatively TRBD1 (6 bases). The CDR3 is 15 amino acids. CDR1 and CDR2 from the germline V gene are SGHRS and YFSETQ. V gave up 1 base and J gave up 1 base, with 11 bases separating them. CDR3 residues: CASSLLRGTNTEAFF. CDR3 coding DNA: TGCGCCAGCAGCTTGCTCAGGGGCACGAACACTGAAGCTTTCTTT.

The rearrangement joins TRBV3-1 (or the pseudogene TRBV3-2) to TRBJ2-2; 10 bases agree with TRBD2. V dropped 1 base and J dropped 2; count of bases not matched to a gene: 7. CDR3 length: 18 amino acids. Germline V gene sequence: CDR1 LGHDT, CDR2 YNNKEL (reference sequence). The DNA of the CDR3 is TGTGCCAGCAGCCAAGTCTGGACTAGCGGAATTAACACCGGGGAGCTGTTTTTT. Translation: CASSQVWTSGINTGELFF.

The chain joins TRBV12-3 or TRBV12-4 to TRBJ2-5, with D possibly being TRBD2 (6 bases). V was cut by 5 bases and J by 2 bases, with 9 bases left in between. The CDR3 is 13 amino acids. The CDR3 sequence: CASSHGTQETQYF. DNA for the CDR3: TGTGCCAGCAGTCACGGGACTCAAGAGACCCAGTACTTC.

The J gene is TRBJ1-3, the V gene TRBV6-5; no definite D call. V was trimmed by 11 bases and J by 4 bases, leaving 18 bases between them. Looked up from germline, CDR1 is MNHEY and CDR2 is SVGAGI. CDR3 length equals 14 residues. The CDR3 DNA reads TGTGCCTGCACAGATCGCGGGGAAGGAAACACCATATATTTT. Translated, it gives CACTDRGEGNTIYF.

The chain employs TRBV19 and TRBJ2-1, with D perhaps TRBD1 (6 bases). The CDR3 sequence is 14 residues long. Per the germline V gene, CDR1 is LNHDA and CDR2 is SQIVND (reference sequence). The ends were cut back, 5 bases at V and 4 bases at J, with 12 bases in the middle. CDR3 region: CASSFSQGYNEQFF. The CDR3 nucleotides are TGTGCCAGTAGTTTCTCTCAGGGGTACAATGAGCAGTTCTTC.

The DNA for the CDR3 is TGTGCCAGCAGGACAGGGGAGCGGACGGAAAAACTGTTTTTT. Protein: CASRTGERTEKLFF. This chain joins TRBV2 and TRBJ1-4, with 8 bases identical to TRBD1. The germline gives CDR1 SNHLY, CDR2 FYNNEI. The CDR3 is made up of 14 amino acids. V shed 6 bases, J shed 8 bases, and the junction held 8 bases outside the gene matches. Variable domain in full (rest from reference TRBV2 and TRBJ1-4): EPEVTQTPSHQVTQMGQEVILRCVPISNHLYFYWYRQILGQKVEFLVSFYNNEISEKSEIFDDQFSVERPDGSNFTLKIRSTKLEDSAMYFCASRTGERTEKLFFGSGTQLSVL.

This clone has only one observation. The V and J genes are TRBV6-5 and TRBJ2-3; tentative D call: TRBD2 (5 bases). The V end lost 5 bases, the J end lost 2 bases, and 11 bases lay between the germline ends. Germline V gene data show CDR1 as MNHEY and CDR2 as SVGAGI. This CDR3 contains 14 residues. DNA of the CDR3: TGTGCCAGCAGTACCGGAGGATTCACAGATACGCAGTATTTT. Residues: CASSTGGFTDTQYF.

The chain has TRBV25-1 and TRBJ1-1; no reliable D call. V was cut by 8 bases and J by 1 base, with 14 bases left in between. This CDR3 region has 14 residues. CDR1 and CDR2 (germline): MGHDK, SYGVNS. This CDR3 is CASRADNSNTEAFF. The CDR3 DNA follows: TGTGCCAGCCGAGCAGACAATTCGAACACTGAAGCTTTCTTT. Looking up the rest from reference TRBV25-1 and TRBJ1-1 gives the full variable domain: EADIYQTPRYLVIGTGKKITLECSQTMGHDKMYWYQQDPGMELHLIHYSYGVNSTEKGDLSSESTVSRIRTEHFPLTLESARPSHTSQYLCASRADNSNTEAFFGQGTRLTVV.

This rearrangement joins TRBV18 to TRBJ1-2; D unresolved. Trimming removed 3 bases at V and 8 bases at J, with 19 bases between. CDR1 is KGHSH and CDR2 is LQKENI in the germline V gene. This CDR3 is built from 15 residues. The CDR3 nucleotides read TGTGCCAGCTCACCGATCGGGGTAATCATGGAGGGCTACACCTTC. Protein product: CASSPIGVIMEGYTF. The full variable domain, its missing parts supplied by reference TRBV18 and TRBJ1-2, is NAGVMQNPRHLVRRRGQEARLRCSPMKGHSHVYWYRQLPEEGLKFMVYLQKENIIDESGMPKERFSAEFPKEGPSILRIQQVVRGDSAAYFCASSPIGVIMEGYTFGSGTRLTVV.

This clone is a singleton in its sample. This rearrangement joins TRBV2 to TRBJ2-3; no reliable D call. This CDR3 comprises 12 residues. CDR1 and CDR2 (germline): SNHLY, FYNNEI. V gave up 5 bases and J gave up 3 bases, with 6 bases separating them. This CDR3 is CASSSVTDTQYF. The CDR3 nucleotides are TGTGCCAGCAGTTCCGTTACAGATACGCAGTATTTT.

The rearrangement joins TRBV4-1 to TRBJ2-1; 10 nucleotides align to TRBD2. The CDR3 totals 15 residues. J gave up 6 bases and V 2 bases, and 4 bases lay outside the gene matches. Germline V gene sequence: CDR1 MGHRA, CDR2 YSYEKL. The CDR3 DNA sequence: TGCGCCAGCAGCCAATGGGGACTAGCGTTCAATGAGCAGTTCTTC. Translated: CASSQWGLAFNEQFF.

The rearrangement uses TRBV7-3 and TRBJ2-1, with TRBD2 matching 14 bases. The CDR3 loop spans 16 amino acids. CDR1 and CDR2 from the germline V gene are SGHTA and FQGTGA. J lost 8 bases, V lost 4 bases, and 7 bases had no gene match. CDR3 DNA sequence: TGTGCCAGCAGCTCGACCGGGACTAGCGGGGGTGATGAGCAGTTCTTC. Protein product: CASSSTGTSGGDEQFF. The whole variable domain, remainder taken from reference TRBV7-3 and TRBJ2-1, is GAGVSQTPSNKVTEKGKYVELRCDPISGHTALYWYRQSLGQGPEFLIYFQGTGAADDSGLPNDRFFAVRPEGSVSTLKIQRTERGDSAVYLCASSSTGTSGGDEQFFGPGTRLTVL.

V and J are TRBV15 and TRBJ1-2; no clear D gene. Germline V CDR1 and CDR2: LNHNV, YYDKDF (reference sequence). V was cut by 0 bases and J by 5 bases, with 7 bases left in between. This CDR3 has 13 amino acids. The CDR3 DNA follows: TGTGCCACCAGCAGAGATGGCCAGTATGGCTACACCTTC. Translation gives CATSRDGQYGYTF.

The chain employs TRBV2 and TRBJ2-3, with D possibly TRBD1 on 6 matching bases. The V gene lost 7 bases and the J gene lost 4 bases, with 15 bases spanning the gap. CDR1 is SNHLY and CDR2 is FYNNEI in the germline V gene. There are 14 residues in the CDR3. The CDR3 coding sequence is TGTGCCAGCACTCCGGGACACCCGGCAGATACGCAGTATTTT. Translated: CASTPGHPADTQYF.

The chain combines TRBV18 with TRBJ2-3; D perhaps matches TRBD2 (5 bases). Trimming pared 6 bases from V and 4 bases from J, leaving 23 bases between. Germline CDR1 is KGHSH and CDR2 is LQKENI. This CDR3 spans 17 amino acids. This CDR3 reads CASSTSEASSDSDTQYF. The CDR3 DNA reads TGTGCCAGCTCGACATCGGAGGCTAGCTCGGACTCAGATACGCAGTATTTT.

The chain recombines TRBV20-1 with TRBJ1-5, with TRBD1 matching over 8 bases. Trimming at V came to 3 bases and at J to 9 bases, leaving 19 bases not matched to a gene. There are 17 residues in the CDR3. The germline gives CDR1 DFQATT, CDR2 SNEGSKA (reference sequence). The chain's CDR3 is CSASTGETGASGGPQHF. The CDR3 DNA follows: TGCAGTGCTAGTACGGGAGAGACAGGGGCCTCAGGGGGGCCCCAGCATTTT.

V is TRBV6-6 and J is TRBJ2-5, with TRBD2 matching 10 bases. V trimming: 7 bases; J trimming: 1 base; junction bases outside the gene matches: 9. CDR3 length: 16 amino acids. Germline CDR1 and CDR2: MNHNY and SVGAGI (reference sequence). CDR3 residues: CASTLGPSGGQETQYF. The DNA for the CDR3 is TGTGCCAGCACCCTGGGTCCTAGCGGGGGCCAAGAGACCCAGTACTTC.

V and J are TRBV4-2 and TRBJ2-5; maybe TRBD2 (6 bases). CDR1 is LGHNA, CDR2 YNFKEQ, per germline. Trimming cost V 0 bases and J 2 bases, with 19 bases left between them. The CDR3 runs to 18 residues. CDR3: CASSQDPGGEWGQETQYF. The CDR3, as DNA: TGTGCCAGCAGCCAAGACCCAGGCGGGGAGTGGGGGCAAGAGACCCAGTACTTC.

This chain uses TRBV3-1 (or the pseudogene TRBV3-2) with TRBJ2-1; D gene uncertain. In germline, CDR1 is LGHDT, CDR2 YNNKEL (reference sequence). Trimming pared 6 bases from V and 9 bases from J, leaving 9 bases between. The CDR3 has 11 amino acids. The chain's CDR3 is CASSTVGEQFF. In DNA form, the CDR3 reads TGTGCCAGCAGTACAGTCGGTGAGCAGTTCTTC.

V and J are TRBV19 and TRBJ1-3, with a tentative D call TRBD1 (6 bases). The CDR3 spans 16 residues. Germline lookup yields CDR1 LNHDA and CDR2 SQIVND (reference sequence). The ends were cut back, 3 bases at V and 0 bases at J, with 12 bases in the middle. The CDR3 here is CASSMDRLNSGNTIYF. As DNA, the CDR3 is TGTGCCAGTAGTATGGACAGACTAAACTCTGGAAACACCATATATTTT.

CDR3 bases: TGTGCCAGCACGGAAGGGGGCTCGCATTCACCCCTCCACTTT. This codes for CASTEGGSHSPLHF. This sequence joins TRBV3-1 (or the pseudogene TRBV3-2) and TRBJ1-6; the match to TRBD1 covers 7 bases. The CDR3 has 14 amino acids. The V and J ends lost 7 bases and 8 bases, in that order; junction bases with no gene match: 8. Per germline, CDR1 LGHDT and CDR2 YNNKEL (reference sequence).

This clone was counted once. The V and J genes are TRBV5-1 and TRBJ2-3; a possible D gene is TRBD2 (6 bases). The CDR3 is 15 residues long. In germline, CDR1 is SGHRS, CDR2 YFSETQ. V lost 1 base and J lost 2, with 11 bases in between. CDR3 nucleotide sequence: TGCGCCAGCAGCTTGCTCCGGGGGTACACAGATACGCAGTATTTT. Its translation: CASSLLRGYTDTQYF.

CDR3 nucleotides: TGTGCCAGCAGCTTGAGCGGCGCCGCTAACTCAGATACGCAGTATTTT. This codes for CASSLSGAANSDTQYF. This chain connects TRBV7-2 to TRBJ2-3, with a tentative D call TRBD2 (5 bases). Germline loops: CDR1 SGHTA, CDR2 FQGNSA. The CDR3 covers 16 residues. V was cut by 3 bases and J by 4 bases, with 17 bases left in between.

The chain carries TRBV19 and TRBJ1-5; TRBD1 might be the D (5 bases). The CDR3 runs to 15 residues. V gave up 2 bases and J gave up 0 bases, with 8 bases separating them. Germline V gene data show CDR1 as LNHDA and CDR2 as SQIVND (reference sequence). CDR3 sequence (DNA): TGTGCCAGTAGTATATCGACAGTTAGCAATCAGCCCCAGCATTTT. Translating gives CASSISTVSNQPQHF.

This clone was seen only once. The rearrangement joins TRBV6-4 to TRBJ1-1, with D uncertain. The germline CDR1 and CDR2 sequences are MRHNA and SNTAGT. V lost 0 bases and J 10 bases, leaving 15 bases between the germline ends. The CDR3 length is 14 residues. The CDR3 sequence: CASSDSPESRGAFF. The DNA of the CDR3 is TGTGCCAGCAGTGACTCCCCTGAGTCCCGGGGAGCTTTCTTT.

The V gene is TRBV6-1, the J gene TRBJ2-2, with 7 bases identical to TRBD1. Trimming at V came to 4 bases and at J to 1 base, leaving 9 bases not matched to a gene. CDR3 length equals 17 residues. Germline V lookup: CDR1 MNHNS, CDR2 SASEGT. This CDR3 is CASSGTPGQLNTGELFF. CDR3 sequence (DNA): TGTGCCAGCAGTGGAACCCCGGGACAGTTGAACACCGGGGAGCTGTTTTTT.